This T cell receptor beta chain was recovered during a study of T cell changes during pregnancy in multiple sclerosis. Trimming removed 4 bases from V and 0 bases from J, with 15 bases in between. The CDR3 is made up of 17 amino acids. In germline, CDR1 is MNHEY, CDR2 SMNVEV (reference sequence). Generated by immunoSEQ multiplex PCR, the TCRdb table keeps only in-frame clones and is missing some. The data show roughly 39,000 clones, with about nine tenths seen just once and approximately 0.49% held by the top ten. This clone turned up a few times. The source of this sequence is a female donor in good health, enrolled as a control in a pregnancy study. The chain uses TRBV27 and TRBJ1-4; tentative D call: TRBD1 (6 bases). Here the sequenced sample was CD4+ T cells from peripheral blood mononuclear cells, taken in the first trimester of pregnancy. CDR3 sequence reads: CASSSFATGATNEKLFF. CDR3 nucleotide sequence: TGTGCCAGCAGTTCATTCGCGACAGGTGCAACTAATGAAAAACTGTTTTTT.